Below, 22 T cell receptor beta chains from the same sample are listed, as sequenced in a study of response to subunit inactivated influenza vaccine. A single record per CDR3 protein comes from TCRdb applying MiXCR to the RT-PCR reads. Of approximately 480,000 distinct CDR3 sequences detected, approximately 11% appear once; the ten largest clones hold over 9.5%. The sample consisted of PBMCs from blood, taken about 40 days after vaccination. The receptors originated from a man aged 45-60 years who received an inactivated influenza vaccine.

This clonotype was observed a handful of times. The V and J genes are TRBV28 and TRBJ2-3; tentative D call: TRBD2 (5 bases). Per the germline V gene, CDR1 is MDHEN and CDR2 is SYDVKM. This CDR3 region has 16 residues. Trimming shortened V by 5 bases and J by 0 bases, and 15 bases separated the two germline ends. CDR3: CASSPPGGPSTDTQYF. In nucleotides, the CDR3 is TGTGCCAGCAGTCCACCTGGCGGGCCTAGCACAGATACGCAGTATTTT.

This clonotype was seen many times. The junction differs from germline at one of its ends, possibly a read error. This chain connects TRBV12-3 or TRBV12-4 to TRBJ2-7; 8 nucleotides align to TRBD1. The CDR3 covers 13 residues. CDR3 loop: CASSRGQVYEQYF. DNA of the CDR3: TGTGCCAGCAGTCGGGGACAGGTCTACGAACAGTACTTC.

There are a few counts of this clonotype. This chain uses TRBV20-1 with TRBJ1-5, with D perhaps TRBD1 (5 bases). Germline CDR1 DFQATT, CDR2 SNEGSKA (reference sequence). This CDR3 contains 14 residues. The V end lost 5 bases, the J end lost 3 bases, and 14 bases lay between the germline ends. The CDR3 here is CSAEGRAFNQPQHF. CDR3 sequence (DNA): TGCAGTGCTGAGGGACGGGCGTTCAATCAGCCCCAGCATTTT.

This rearrangement joins TRBV27 to TRBJ2-5; perhaps D is TRBD1 or TRBD2 (5 bases each). The V and J ends lost 5 bases and 2 bases respectively, with 15 bases between them. Germline V lookup: CDR1 MNHEY, CDR2 SMNVEV (reference sequence). There are 15 residues in the CDR3. For the CDR3, the DNA is TGTGCCAGCAGTGGACCGGGACGGACACAAGAGACCCAGTACTTC. It is translated as CASSGPGRTQETQYF.

The CDR3, as DNA: TGTGCCAGCGAGAGCGGGGGCAACACAGATACGCAGTATTTT. Translation gives CASESGGNTDTQYF. The V gene is TRBV7-9, the J gene TRBJ2-3, with 8 bases identical to TRBD2. V was clipped by 8 bases and J by 2 bases; unmatched bases: 6. The CDR3 contains 14 residues. The germline gives CDR1 SEHNR, CDR2 FQNEAQ (reference sequence).

Many counts were recorded for this clonotype. The CDR3: CASSQDLTSGSHVPETQYF. The CDR3 DNA follows: TGCGCCAGCAGCCAAGATCTAACTAGCGGGAGTCATGTCCCAGAGACCCAGTACTTC. V usage is TRBV4-3 and J usage is TRBJ2-5, with 11 bases that match TRBD2. CDR1 LGHNA and CDR2 YSLEER come from the germline V gene. The CDR3 spans 19 residues. Unmatched junction bases numbered 13, after V lost 0 bases and J lost 4 bases.

The chain joins TRBV5-1 to TRBJ2-5; the D gene is possibly TRBD1 (5 bases). This CDR3 region has 14 residues. V lost 5 bases and J lost 1, with 12 bases in between. CDR1 and CDR2 (germline): SGHRS, YFSETQ. The chain's CDR3 is CASRFDSIQETQYF. CDR3 nucleotide sequence: TGCGCCAGCAGATTCGACAGCATCCAAGAGACCCAGTACTTC.

This clonotype was detected only a few times. V gene TRBV11-1 combines with J gene TRBJ2-3, with 14 bases matching TRBD2. The V and J ends lost 3 bases and 6 bases, in that order; junction bases with no gene match: 14. The germline gives CDR1 SGHAT, CDR2 FQDESV (reference sequence). CDR3 length: 19 amino acids. The CDR3 sequence: CASSFQRPGLAGAYDTQYF. For the CDR3, the DNA is TGTGCCAGCAGCTTTCAACGCCCGGGACTAGCGGGGGCCTATGATACGCAGTATTTT.

This clonotype has a handful of counts. The chain is built from TRBV5-1 and TRBJ1-2; tentative D call: TRBD1 (5 bases). Trimming left V 0 bases short and J 6 bases short, with 24 bases between. The germline V gene has CDR1 SGHRS and CDR2 YFSETQ. The CDR3 has 18 amino acids. In nucleotides, the CDR3 is TGCGCCAGCAGCTTGGCCAGGGCCCTGGACGGACCTTTCAATGGCTACACCTTC. Encoded protein: CASSLARALDGPFNGYTF.

There are a few counts of this clonotype. The chain recombines TRBV12-3 or TRBV12-4 with TRBJ2-3; 7 bases are shared with TRBD1. The CDR3 length is 14 residues. Unmatched junction bases numbered 14, after V lost 5 bases and J lost 12 bases. CDR3 in amino acids: CASSRSTGTEVQYF. The CDR3 DNA reads as TGTGCCAGCAGTAGATCTACCGGGACAGAGGTTCAGTATTTT.

This clonotype showed up just a few times. The chain is built from TRBV20-1 and TRBJ2-5, with TRBD2 matching 14 bases. V lost 5 bases to trimming and J lost 4 bases; unmatched junction nucleotides: 12. The CDR3 covers 17 residues. Germline CDR1 DFQATT, CDR2 SNEGSKA (reference sequence). The CDR3 nucleotides are TGCAGTGCTGAACAGGCGGGACTAGCGGGGGTCGGAGAGACCCAGTACTTC. Its translation is CSAEQAGLAGVGETQYF.

The V gene is TRBV4-2, the J gene TRBJ2-4; D perhaps matches TRBD2 (8 bases). CDR1 and CDR2 (germline): LGHNA, YNFKEQ. Trimming left V 0 bases short and J 12 bases short, with 24 bases between. This CDR3 is built from 17 residues. CDR3 in DNA: TGTGCCAGCAGCCAAGATATTGAAGGGGCCGGGAGGGACAGTCAGTACTTC. Residues: CASSQDIEGAGRDSQYF.

This clonotype showed up just once. At one end the junction does not follow the germline gene, possibly because of a read error. This chain joins TRBV7-2 and TRBJ2-5; 16 bases match TRBD2. The CDR3 has 17 residues. Germline values: CDR1 SGHTA, CDR2 FQGNSA. CDR3: CDSSKGLAGGARETQYF. CDR3 in DNA: TGTGACAGCAGCAAGGGACTAGCGGGGGGGGCCAGAGAGACCCAGTACTTC.

This clonotype showed up many times. The chain links TRBV7-9 to TRBJ2-1, with D possibly TRBD2 on 6 matching bases. Looked up from germline, CDR1 is SEHNR and CDR2 is FQNEAQ (reference sequence). The CDR3 sequence is 15 residues long. Trimming took 8 bases from V and 3 from J, leaving 17 bases between them. CDR3 in DNA: TGTGCCAGCTCGGGCCCGCGGGACCACTACAATGAGCAGTTCTTC. Its protein product is CASSGPRDHYNEQFF.

The chain links TRBV9 to TRBJ2-5; TRBD2 matches at 14 bases. Per germline, CDR1 SGDLS and CDR2 YYNGEE. CDR3 length: 15 residues. V was pared by 2 bases and J by 3 bases, with 0 bases of the junction left unmatched. Here the CDR3 DNA reads TGTGCCAGCAGCGTGACTAGCGGGAGGGAAGAGACCCAGTACTTC. This codes for CASSVTSGREETQYF.

The sample holds a few counts of this clonotype. The chain recombines TRBV10-3 with TRBJ2-5; 11 nucleotides align to TRBD1. Germline V gene data show CDR1 as ENHRY and CDR2 as SYGVKD. There are 14 residues in the CDR3. The V gene end was trimmed by 5 bases and the J gene end by 4 bases; junction bases not matched to a gene: 3. CDR3 in amino acids: CAISQDRGRETQYF. The CDR3 DNA is TGTGCCATCAGTCAGGACAGGGGGCGAGAGACCCAGTACTTC.

The chain joins TRBV19 to TRBJ2-3; TRBD1 matches 7 bases. The germline V gene has CDR1 LNHDA and CDR2 SQIVND (reference sequence). The CDR3 loop spans 15 amino acids. The J segment lost 2 bases and the V segment lost 6 bases, leaving 8 bases of the junction unmatched. CDR3 DNA: TGTGCCAGTAGCCATCGGGACAGACCCACAGATACGCAGTATTTT. Translated: CASSHRDRPTDTQYF.

This clonotype showed up many times. The V and J genes are TRBV18 and TRBJ2-7; no firm D call. The CDR3 loop spans 12 amino acids. V was clipped by 1 base and J by 4 bases, with 5 bases between them. Germline lookup yields CDR1 KGHSH and CDR2 LQKENI. CDR3 in DNA: TGTGCCAGCTCACCACTGGGGTACGAGCAGTACTTC. This gives the protein CASSPLGYEQYF.

This clonotype has a count of ten or more. In DNA form, the CDR3 reads TGTGCCAGCAGTTTAGCCAGGGGAGGCGGCTACACCTTC. Amino acid sequence: CASSLARGGGYTF. The chain is built from TRBV12-3 or TRBV12-4 and TRBJ1-2; a possible D gene is TRBD1 (6 bases). The CDR3 consists of 13 residues. Trimming took 0 bases from V and 8 from J, leaving 10 bases between them.

Only a few counts were recorded for this clonotype. This chain links TRBV20-1 with TRBJ2-7; D call uncertain. Trimming removed 3 bases from V and 2 bases from J, with 11 bases in between. Germline V gene lookup returns CDR1 DFQATT and CDR2 SNEGSKA (reference sequence). The CDR3 extends over 13 amino acids. The CDR3 is CSASGLNPYEQYF. In DNA, the CDR3 is TGCAGTGCTAGCGGGCTGAACCCCTACGAGCAGTACTTC.

This clonotype was seen at least ten times. The CDR3, as DNA: TGCAGTGCTAAAGGACAGGGCGGGGCCCACGAGCAGTACTTC. Translating gives CSAKGQGGAHEQYF. V is TRBV20-1 and J is TRBJ2-7, with TRBD1 identical over 8 bases. Losses at the gene ends were 4 bases for V and 5 bases for J; bases not matched to a gene: 10. Germline V CDR1 and CDR2: DFQATT, SNEGSKA (reference sequence). The CDR3 is made up of 14 amino acids.

This clonotype was seen many times. A read error may produce the germline difference seen at one junction end. CDR3: CASSLAGDTDTQYF. The CDR3 DNA is TGTGCCAGCAGCTTAGCGGGAGACACAGATACGCAGTATTTT. This chain connects TRBV5-1 to TRBJ2-3; TRBD2 agrees at 9 bases. From germline, CDR1 is SGHRS and CDR2 YFSETQ. This CDR3 is built from 14 residues.